This TCR beta chain emerged from a study of metastatic and nonmetastatic thyroid tumors. Study overall: The comparison covered peripheral blood and tumor or nodule tissue in malignant and benign thyroid patients.

In its sample, this clone was seen many times. The antigen is not known. Germline lookup yields CDR1 LGHNA and CDR2 YNFKEQ. Germline trimming cut 0 bases from V and 8 bases from J; bases unmatched to any gene: 4. The CDR3 has 15 residues. All patients were untreated before thyroid surgery. General study findings and limits: Within blood and tumor, benign nodules reportedly had significantly lower TCR beta diversity than malignant thyroid tumors did.

MiXCR was used by TCRdb to re-call the PCR reads. This sample carries fewer than 35,000 clones, roughly 15% of them seen once, and the ten largest clones take 15% to 20%. This chain joins TRBV4-2 and TRBJ2-3, with 11 bases that match TRBD2. The TCR comes from a male donor with papillary thyroid cancer or a benign thyroid nodule (not recorded which). Some clones in this sample may be carry-over from other donors' samples. The sequenced material came from blood. CDR3 sequence reads: CASSQDYSGRATQYF. DNA for the CDR3: TGTGCCAGCAGCCAAGATTATAGCGGGAGGGCTACGCAGTATTTT.